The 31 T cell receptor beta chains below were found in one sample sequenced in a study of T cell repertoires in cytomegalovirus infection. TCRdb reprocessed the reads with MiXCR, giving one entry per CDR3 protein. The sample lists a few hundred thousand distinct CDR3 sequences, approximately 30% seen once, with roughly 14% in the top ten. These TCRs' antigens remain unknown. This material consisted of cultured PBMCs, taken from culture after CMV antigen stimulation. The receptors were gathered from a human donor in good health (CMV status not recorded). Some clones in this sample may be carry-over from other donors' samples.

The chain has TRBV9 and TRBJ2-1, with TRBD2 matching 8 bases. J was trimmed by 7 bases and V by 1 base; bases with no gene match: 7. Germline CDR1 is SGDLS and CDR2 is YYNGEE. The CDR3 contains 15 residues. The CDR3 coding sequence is TGTGCCAGCAGCGTATTAAGCGGGAGTAATAATGAGCAGTTCTTC. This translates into CASSVLSGSNNEQFF.

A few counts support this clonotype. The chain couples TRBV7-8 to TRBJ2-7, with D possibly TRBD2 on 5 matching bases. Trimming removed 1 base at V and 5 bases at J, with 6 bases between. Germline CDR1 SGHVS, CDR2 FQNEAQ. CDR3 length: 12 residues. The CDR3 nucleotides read TGTGCCAGCAGCTTAGTCGGGGACGAGCAGTACGTC. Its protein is CASSLVGDEQYV.

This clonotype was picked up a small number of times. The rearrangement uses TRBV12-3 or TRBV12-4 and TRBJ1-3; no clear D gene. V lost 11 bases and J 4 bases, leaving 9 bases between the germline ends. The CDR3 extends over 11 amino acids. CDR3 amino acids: CAQLGGNTIYF. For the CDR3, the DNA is TGTGCCCAGTTGGGGGGAAACACCATATATTTT.

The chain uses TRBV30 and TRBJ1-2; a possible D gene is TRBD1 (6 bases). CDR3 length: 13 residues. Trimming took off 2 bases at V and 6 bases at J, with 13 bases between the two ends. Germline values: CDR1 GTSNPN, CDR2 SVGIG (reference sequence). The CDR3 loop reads CAWSRTVLDGYTF. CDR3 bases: TGTGCCTGGAGTAGGACAGTTCTAGATGGCTACACCTTC.

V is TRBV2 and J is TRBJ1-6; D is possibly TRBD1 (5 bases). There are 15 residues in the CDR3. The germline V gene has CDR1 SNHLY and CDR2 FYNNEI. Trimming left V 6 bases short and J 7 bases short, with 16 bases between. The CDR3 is CASRAGGTNNSPLHF. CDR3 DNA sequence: TGTGCCAGCAGGGCCGGCGGGACGAACAATTCACCCCTCCACTTT.

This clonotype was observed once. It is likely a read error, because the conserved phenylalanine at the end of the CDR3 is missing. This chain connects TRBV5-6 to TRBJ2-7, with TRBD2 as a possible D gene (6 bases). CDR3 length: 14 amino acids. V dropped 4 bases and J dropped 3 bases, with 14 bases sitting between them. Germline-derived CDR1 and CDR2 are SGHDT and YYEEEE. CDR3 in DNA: TGTGCCAGCAGCAGGTTCGGGGGATTCTACGAGCAGTACTAC. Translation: CASSRFGGFYEQYY.

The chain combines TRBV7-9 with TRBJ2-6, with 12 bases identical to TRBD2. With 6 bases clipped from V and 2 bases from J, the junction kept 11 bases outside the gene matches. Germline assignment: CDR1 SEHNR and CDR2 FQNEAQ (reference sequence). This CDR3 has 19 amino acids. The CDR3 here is CASRRSTSGRRTGANVLTF. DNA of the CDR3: TGTGCCAGCAGACGGTCGACTAGCGGGAGACGTACTGGGGCCAACGTCCTGACTTTC.

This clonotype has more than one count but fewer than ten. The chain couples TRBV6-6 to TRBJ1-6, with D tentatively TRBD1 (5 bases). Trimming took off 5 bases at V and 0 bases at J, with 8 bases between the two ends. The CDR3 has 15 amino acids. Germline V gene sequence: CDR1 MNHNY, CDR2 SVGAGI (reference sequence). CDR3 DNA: TGTGCCAGCAGTAAGGGGAGCTCCTATAATTCACCCCTCCACTTT. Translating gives CASSKGSSYNSPLHF.

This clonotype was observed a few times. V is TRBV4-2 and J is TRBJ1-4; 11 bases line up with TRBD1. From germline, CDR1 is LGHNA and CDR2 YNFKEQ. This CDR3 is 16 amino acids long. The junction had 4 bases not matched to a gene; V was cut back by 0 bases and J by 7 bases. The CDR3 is CASSQDGTGGTEKLFF. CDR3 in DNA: TGTGCCAGCAGCCAAGACGGGACAGGGGGGACTGAAAAACTGTTTTTT.

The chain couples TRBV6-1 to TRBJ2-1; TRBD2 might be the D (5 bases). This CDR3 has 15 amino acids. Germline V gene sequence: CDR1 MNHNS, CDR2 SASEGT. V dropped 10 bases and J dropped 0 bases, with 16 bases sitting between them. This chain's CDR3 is CATAPGGRSYNEQFF. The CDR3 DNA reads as TGTGCCACCGCGCCGGGCGGGCGCTCCTACAATGAGCAGTTCTTC.

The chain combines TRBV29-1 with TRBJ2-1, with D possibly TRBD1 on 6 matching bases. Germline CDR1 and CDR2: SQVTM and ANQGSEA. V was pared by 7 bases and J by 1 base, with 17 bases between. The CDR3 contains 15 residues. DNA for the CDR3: TGCAGCGCGGTTAACAGGGACCTTTCCTACAATGAGCAGTTCTTC. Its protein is CSAVNRDLSYNEQFF.

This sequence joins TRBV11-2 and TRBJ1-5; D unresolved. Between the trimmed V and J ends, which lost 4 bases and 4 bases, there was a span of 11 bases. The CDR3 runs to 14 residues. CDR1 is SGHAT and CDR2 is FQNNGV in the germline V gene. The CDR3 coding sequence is TGTGCCAGCAGCTCAGTAGGGTCGAATCAGCCCCAGCATTTT. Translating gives CASSSVGSNQPQHF.

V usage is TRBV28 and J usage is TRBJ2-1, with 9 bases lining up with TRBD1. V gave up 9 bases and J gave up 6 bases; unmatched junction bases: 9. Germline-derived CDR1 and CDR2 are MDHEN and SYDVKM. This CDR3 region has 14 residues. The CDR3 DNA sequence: TGTGCCAGTAAGGGACAGGGTAGGGTCAATGAGCAGTTCTTC. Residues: CASKGQGRVNEQFF.

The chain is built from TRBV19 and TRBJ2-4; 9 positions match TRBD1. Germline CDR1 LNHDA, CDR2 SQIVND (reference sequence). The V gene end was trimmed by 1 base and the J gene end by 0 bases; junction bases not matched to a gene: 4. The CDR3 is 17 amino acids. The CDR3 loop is CASSIGDRALAKNIQYF. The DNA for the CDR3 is TGTGCCAGTAGTATAGGGGACAGGGCCCTAGCCAAAAACATTCAGTACTTC. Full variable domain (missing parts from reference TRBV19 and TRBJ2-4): DGGITQSPKYLFRKEGQNVTLSCEQNLNHDAMYWYRQDPGQGLRLIYYSQIVNDFQKGDIAEGYSVSREKKESFPLTVTSAQKNPTAFYLCASSIGDRALAKNIQYFGAGTRLSVL.

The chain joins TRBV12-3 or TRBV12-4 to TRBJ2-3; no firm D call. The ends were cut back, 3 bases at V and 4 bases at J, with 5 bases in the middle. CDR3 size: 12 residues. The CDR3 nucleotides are TGTGCCAGCAGTTTTGGGTCAGATACGCAGTATTTT. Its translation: CASSFGSDTQYF.

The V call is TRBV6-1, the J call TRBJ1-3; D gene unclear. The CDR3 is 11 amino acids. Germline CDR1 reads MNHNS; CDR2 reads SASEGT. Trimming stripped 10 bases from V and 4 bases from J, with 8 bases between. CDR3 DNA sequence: TGTGCCACAGGCCAGGGAAACACCATATATTTT. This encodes CATGQGNTIYF.

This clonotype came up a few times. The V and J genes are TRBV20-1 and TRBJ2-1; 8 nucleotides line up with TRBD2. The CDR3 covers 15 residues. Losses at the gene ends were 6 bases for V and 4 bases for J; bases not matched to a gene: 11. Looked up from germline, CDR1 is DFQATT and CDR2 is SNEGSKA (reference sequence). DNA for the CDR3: TGCAGTGCCCCGGTGGGAGCGGGAGCATACAATGAGCAGTTCTTC. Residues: CSAPVGAGAYNEQFF.

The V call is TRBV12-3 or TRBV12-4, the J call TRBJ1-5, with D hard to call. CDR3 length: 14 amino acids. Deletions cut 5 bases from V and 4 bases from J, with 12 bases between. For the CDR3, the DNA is TGTGCCAGCAGTCCAAGGGAGGCGAATCAGCCCCAGCATTTT. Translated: CASSPREANQPQHF.

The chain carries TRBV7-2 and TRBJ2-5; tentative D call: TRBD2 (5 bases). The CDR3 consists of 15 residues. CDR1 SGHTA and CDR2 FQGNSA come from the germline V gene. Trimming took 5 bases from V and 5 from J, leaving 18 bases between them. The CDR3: CASSQRTGWAETQYF. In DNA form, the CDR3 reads TGTGCCAGCAGCCAGCGGACGGGATGGGCGGAGACCCAGTACTTC.

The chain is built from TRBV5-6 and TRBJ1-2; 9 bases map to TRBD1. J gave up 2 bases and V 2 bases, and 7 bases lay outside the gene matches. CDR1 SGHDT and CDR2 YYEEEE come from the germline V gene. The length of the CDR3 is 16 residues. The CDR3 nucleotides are TGTGCCAGCAGCTTAGCCGGGACAGGGTTAAACTATGGCTACACCTTC. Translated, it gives CASSLAGTGLNYGYTF.

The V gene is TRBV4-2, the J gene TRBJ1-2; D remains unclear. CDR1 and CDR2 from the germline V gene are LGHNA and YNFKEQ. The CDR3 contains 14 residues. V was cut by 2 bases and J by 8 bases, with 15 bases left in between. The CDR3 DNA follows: TGTGCCAGCAGCCAAACGGGGTCGGTTAGGGGCTACACCTTC. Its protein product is CASSQTGSVRGYTF.

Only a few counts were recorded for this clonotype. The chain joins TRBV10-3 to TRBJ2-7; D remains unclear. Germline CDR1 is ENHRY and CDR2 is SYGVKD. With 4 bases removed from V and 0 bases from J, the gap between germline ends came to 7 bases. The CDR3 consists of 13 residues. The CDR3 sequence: CAISGRNSYEQYF. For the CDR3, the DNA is TGTGCCATCAGTGGCAGAAACTCCTACGAGCAGTACTTC.

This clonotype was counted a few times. The CDR3 DNA reads as TGTGCCAGCAGCTTAACCCCATTTAGTGAAAAACTGTTTTTT. This translates into CASSLTPFSEKLFF. The V call is TRBV7-2, the J call TRBJ1-4; D uncertain. The CDR3 totals 14 residues. From germline, CDR1 is SGHTA and CDR2 FQGNSA. Trimming left V 2 bases short and J 7 bases short, with 11 bases between.

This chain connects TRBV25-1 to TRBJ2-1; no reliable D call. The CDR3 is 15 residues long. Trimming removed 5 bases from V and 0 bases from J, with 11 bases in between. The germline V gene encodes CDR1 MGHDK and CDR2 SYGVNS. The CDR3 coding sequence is TGTGCCAGCAGTCATCGACGCAGCTCCTACAATGAGCAGTTCTTC. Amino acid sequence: CASSHRRSSYNEQFF.

The CDR3 region is CASSLLGDKRRSGELFF. Here the CDR3 DNA reads TGTGCCAGCAGTCTATTAGGGGACAAAAGGCGTTCCGGGGAGCTGTTTTTT. This chain connects TRBV7-9 to TRBJ2-2, with D perhaps TRBD1 (6 bases). The CDR3 consists of 17 residues. V dropped 6 bases and J dropped 6 bases, with 23 bases sitting between them. From germline, CDR1 is SEHNR and CDR2 FQNEAQ (reference sequence). The variable domain in full, with the rest retrieved from reference TRBV7-9 and TRBJ2-2, is DTGVSQNPRHKITKRGQNVTFRCDPISEHNRLYWYRQTLGQGPEFLTYFQNEAQLEKSRLLSDRFSAERPKGSFSTLEIQRTEQGDSAMYLCASSLLGDKRRSGELFFGEGSRLTVL.

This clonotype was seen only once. This CDR3 reads CASSNTGGAQETQYF. The CDR3 DNA follows: TGTGCCAGCAGTAACACAGGGGGGGCACAAGAGACCCAGTACTTC. The chain recombines TRBV25-1 with TRBJ2-5; D is possibly TRBD1 (8 bases). CDR1 MGHDK and CDR2 SYGVNS come from the germline V gene. There are 15 residues in the CDR3. The germline V and J ends were trimmed by 5 bases and 2 bases, with 15 bases remaining between them.

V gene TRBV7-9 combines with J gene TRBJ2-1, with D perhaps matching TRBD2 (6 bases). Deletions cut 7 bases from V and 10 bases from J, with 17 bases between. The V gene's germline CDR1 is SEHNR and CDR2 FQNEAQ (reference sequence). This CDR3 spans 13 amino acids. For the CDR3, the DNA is TGTGCCAGCAAACGGGACTGGCGGTTGGAGCAGTTCTTC. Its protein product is CASKRDWRLEQFF.

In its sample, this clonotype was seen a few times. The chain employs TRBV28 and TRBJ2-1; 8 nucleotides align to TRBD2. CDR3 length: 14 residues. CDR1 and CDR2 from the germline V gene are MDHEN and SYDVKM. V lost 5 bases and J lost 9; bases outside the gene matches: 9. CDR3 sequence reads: CASSAPGLVIEQFF. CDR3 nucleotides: TGTGCCAGCAGTGCCCCGGGACTAGTTATTGAGCAGTTCTTC. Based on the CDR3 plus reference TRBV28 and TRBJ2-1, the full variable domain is DVKVTQSSRYLVKRTGEKVFLECVQDMDHENMFWYRQDPGLGLRLIYFSYDVKMKEKGDIPEGYSVSREKKERFSLILESASTNQTSMYLCASSAPGLVIEQFFGPGTRLTVL.

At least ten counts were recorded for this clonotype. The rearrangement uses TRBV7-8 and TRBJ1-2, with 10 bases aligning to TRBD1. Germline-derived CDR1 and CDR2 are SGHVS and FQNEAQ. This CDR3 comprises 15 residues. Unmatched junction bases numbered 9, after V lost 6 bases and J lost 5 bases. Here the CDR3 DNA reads TGTGCCAGCAGTCGCGCGGACAGGGGGTCGTATGGCTACACCTTC. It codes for CASSRADRGSYGYTF.

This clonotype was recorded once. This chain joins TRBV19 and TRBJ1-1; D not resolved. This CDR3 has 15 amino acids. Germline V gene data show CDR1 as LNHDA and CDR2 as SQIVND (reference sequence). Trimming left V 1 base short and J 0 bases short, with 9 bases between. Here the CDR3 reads CASSIVAVMNTEAFF. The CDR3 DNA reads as TGTGCCAGTAGTATAGTGGCGGTTATGAACACTGAAGCTTTCTTT.

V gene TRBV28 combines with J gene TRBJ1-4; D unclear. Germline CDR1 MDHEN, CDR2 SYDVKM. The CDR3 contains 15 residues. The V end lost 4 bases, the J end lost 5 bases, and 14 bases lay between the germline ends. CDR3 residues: CASSYRTAANEKLFF. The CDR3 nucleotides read TGTGCCAGCAGTTATCGAACCGCTGCCAATGAAAAACTGTTTTTT. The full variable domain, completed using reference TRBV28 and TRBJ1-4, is DVKVTQSSRYLVKRTGEKVFLECVQDMDHENMFWYRQDPGLGLRLIYFSYDVKMKEKGDIPEGYSVSREKKERFSLILESASTNQTSMYLCASSYRTAANEKLFFGSGTQLSVL.